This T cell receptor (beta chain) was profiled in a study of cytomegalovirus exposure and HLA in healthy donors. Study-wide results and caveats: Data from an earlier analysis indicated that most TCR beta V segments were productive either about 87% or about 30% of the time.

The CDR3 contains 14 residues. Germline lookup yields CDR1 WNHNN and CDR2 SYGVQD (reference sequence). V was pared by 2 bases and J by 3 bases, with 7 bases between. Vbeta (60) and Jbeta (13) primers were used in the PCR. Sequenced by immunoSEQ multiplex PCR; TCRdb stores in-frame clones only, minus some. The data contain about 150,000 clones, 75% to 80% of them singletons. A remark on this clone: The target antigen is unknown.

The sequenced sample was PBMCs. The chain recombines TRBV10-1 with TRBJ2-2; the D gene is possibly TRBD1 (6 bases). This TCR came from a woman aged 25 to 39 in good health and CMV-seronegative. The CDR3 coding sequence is TGCGCCAGCAGTGAGGGGGGCTACACCGGGGAGCTGTTTTTT. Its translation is CASSEGGYTGELFF.